This entry is about one T cell receptor (beta chain). The antigen remains unidentified. The study ran its PCR with 60 Vbeta and 13 Jbeta primers. Data came from immunoSEQ multiplex PCR; TCRdb stores just in-frame clones and leaves some out. The sample comprises approximately 160,000 clones, around three quarters of which are singletons, and 1% rests with the top ten. The germline gives CDR1 MNHEY, CDR2 SMNVEV (reference sequence). With 7 bases clipped from V and 1 base from J, the junction kept 4 bases outside the gene matches. CDR3 length: 15 amino acids. The data were taken from a study of cytomegalovirus exposure and HLA in healthy donors. Across the whole study: Of several hundred genotyped donors, 81% grouped in the Caucasian-associated ancestry cluster. Study-level findings and limits: A reported reduction in N-insertions relative to the 666-donor mean was seen in an Asian-associated ancestry cluster in a later analysis. According to an earlier analysis, most TCR beta V segments yielded productive rearrangements about 90% or about 30% of the time. Clonal expansion was found to be greater in HLA-associated TCR beta chains than in equally common others in a later analysis.

Material: PBMCs. V gene TRBV27 combines with J gene TRBJ2-1, with 10 bases matching TRBD2. This clonotype was obtained from a woman aged 45 to 65 in good health and CMV-seropositive. CDR3 DNA: TGTGCCAGCACATCAGCGGGGGGGTCCTACAATGAGCAGTTCTTC. Its protein is CASTSAGGSYNEQFF.